The sequence of this T cell receptor (beta chain) was determined in a study of control samples from healthy donors and cancer patients. This clone was counted a few times. Assay: immunoSEQ multiplex PCR; the TCRdb copy retains only in-frame clones and omits some. The data show under 150,000 clones, around 89% seen once. This receptor was obtained from a woman aged 50 to 60 with colorectal cancer. What was sequenced was PBMCs.

CDR3 sequence: CASSPTGGRSNQPQHF. The CDR3 coding sequence is TGTGCCAGCAGTCCGACCGGGGGAAGGAGCAATCAGCCCCAGCATTTT. The V call is TRBV28, the J call TRBJ1-5; perhaps TRBD1 as D (5 bases). With 5 bases removed from V and 1 base from J, the gap between germline ends came to 15 bases. Germline-derived CDR1 and CDR2 are MDHEN and SYDVKM. This CDR3 has 16 amino acids.